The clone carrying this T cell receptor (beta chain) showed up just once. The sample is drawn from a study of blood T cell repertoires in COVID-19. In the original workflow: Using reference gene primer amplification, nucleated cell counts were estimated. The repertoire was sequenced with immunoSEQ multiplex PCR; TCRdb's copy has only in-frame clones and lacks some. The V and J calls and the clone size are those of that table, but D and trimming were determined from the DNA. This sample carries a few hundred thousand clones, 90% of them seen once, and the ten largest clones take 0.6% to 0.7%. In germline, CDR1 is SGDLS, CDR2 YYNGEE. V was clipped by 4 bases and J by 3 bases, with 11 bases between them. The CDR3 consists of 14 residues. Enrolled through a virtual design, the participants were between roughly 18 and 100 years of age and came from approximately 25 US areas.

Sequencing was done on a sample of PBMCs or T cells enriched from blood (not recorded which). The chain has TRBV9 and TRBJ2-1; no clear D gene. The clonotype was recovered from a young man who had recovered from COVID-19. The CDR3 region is CASSPPALYNEQFF. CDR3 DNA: TGTGCCAGCAGCCCGCCAGCGCTCTACAATGAGCAGTTCTTC.